This TCR beta chain came from a study of CD8 T cells in Susac syndrome. Study results and limitations: The study's TCR sequencing and HLA analysis drew on a certain number of individuals. That number was acknowledged as relatively small.

In regard to this clonotype: As yet, its antigen is unknown.

From germline, CDR1 is SEHNR and CDR2 FQNEAQ (reference sequence). V shed 7 bases and J shed 1 base, with 10 bases lying between them. CDR3 length equals 13 residues. With random hexamers, reverse transcription was performed on roughly 0.45 to 1 ug of RNA. Amplification of TCR beta CDR3 across 54 Vbeta and 13 Jbeta was performed with immunoSEQ multiplex PCR. TCRdb reprocessed the immunoSEQ multiplex PCR reads via MiXCR and lists one record per CDR3 protein. The sample consists of approximately 160,000 distinct CDR3 sequences, approximately 95% of them appearing once. The authors sequenced TCR beta from blood CD8+ and CD4+ T cells. Treatment-naive patients with stable or active relapsing-remitting disease were the multiple sclerosis controls.

The sequenced sample consisted of CD4+ T cells from PBMCs. The chain has TRBV7-9 and TRBJ1-1; D uncertain. The sequence was collected from a human donor with multiple sclerosis. This chain's CDR3 is CASNTLANTEAFF. The CDR3 DNA reads TGTGCCAGCAATACCTTAGCGAACACTGAAGCTTTCTTT.